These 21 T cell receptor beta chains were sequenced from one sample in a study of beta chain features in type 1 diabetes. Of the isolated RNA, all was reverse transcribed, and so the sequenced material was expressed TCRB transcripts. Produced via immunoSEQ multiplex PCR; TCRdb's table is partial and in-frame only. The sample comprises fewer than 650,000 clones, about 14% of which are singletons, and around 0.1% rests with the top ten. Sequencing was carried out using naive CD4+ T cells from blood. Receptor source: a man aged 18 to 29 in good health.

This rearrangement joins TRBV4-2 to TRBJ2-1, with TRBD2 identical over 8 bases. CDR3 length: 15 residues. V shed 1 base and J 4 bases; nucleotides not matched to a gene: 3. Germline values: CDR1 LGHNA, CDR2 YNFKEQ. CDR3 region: CASSQAAGVYNEQFF. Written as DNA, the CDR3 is TGTGCCAGCAGCCAAGCAGCGGGGGTTTACAATGAGCAGTTCTTC.

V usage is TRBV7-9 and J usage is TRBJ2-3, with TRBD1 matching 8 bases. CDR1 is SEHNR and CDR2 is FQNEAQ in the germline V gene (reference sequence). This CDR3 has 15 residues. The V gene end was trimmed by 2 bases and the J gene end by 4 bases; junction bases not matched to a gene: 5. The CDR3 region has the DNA TGTGCCAGCAGCTTAAGGACAGGGTATTCAGATACGCAGTATTTT. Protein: CASSLRTGYSDTQYF.

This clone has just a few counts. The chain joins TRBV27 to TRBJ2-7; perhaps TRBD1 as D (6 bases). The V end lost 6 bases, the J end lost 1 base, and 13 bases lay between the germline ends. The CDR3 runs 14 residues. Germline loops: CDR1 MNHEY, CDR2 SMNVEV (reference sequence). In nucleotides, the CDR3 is TGTGCCAGCAGACTGGGGACACCTTCCTACGAGCAGTACTTC. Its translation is CASRLGTPSYEQYF.

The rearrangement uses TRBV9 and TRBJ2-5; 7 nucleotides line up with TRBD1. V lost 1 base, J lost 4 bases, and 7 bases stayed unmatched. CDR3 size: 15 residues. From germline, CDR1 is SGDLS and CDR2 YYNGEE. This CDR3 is CASSVKGAGLETQYF. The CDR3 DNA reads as TGTGCCAGCAGCGTAAAGGGGGCAGGGTTAGAGACCCAGTACTTC.

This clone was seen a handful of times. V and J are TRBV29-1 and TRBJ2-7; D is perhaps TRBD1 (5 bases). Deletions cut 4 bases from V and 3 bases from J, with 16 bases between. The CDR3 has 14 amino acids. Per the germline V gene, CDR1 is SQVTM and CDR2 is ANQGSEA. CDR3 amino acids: CSVGSGRDGYEQYF. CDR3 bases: TGCAGCGTTGGGTCGGGCAGGGATGGCTACGAGCAGTACTTC.

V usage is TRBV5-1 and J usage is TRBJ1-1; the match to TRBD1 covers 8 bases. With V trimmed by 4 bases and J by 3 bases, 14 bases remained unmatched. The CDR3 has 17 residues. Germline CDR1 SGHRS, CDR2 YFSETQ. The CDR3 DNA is TGCGCCAGCAGCCAAGGACAGGGTATGACCTCCGACACTGAAGCTTTCTTT. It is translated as CASSQGQGMTSDTEAFF. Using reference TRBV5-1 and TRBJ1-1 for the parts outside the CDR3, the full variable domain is KAGVTQTPRYLIKTRGQQVTLSCSPISGHRSVSWYQQTPGQGLQFLFEYFSETQRNKGNFPGRFSGRQFSNSRSEMNVSTLELGDSALYLCASSQGQGMTSDTEAFFGQGTRLTVV.

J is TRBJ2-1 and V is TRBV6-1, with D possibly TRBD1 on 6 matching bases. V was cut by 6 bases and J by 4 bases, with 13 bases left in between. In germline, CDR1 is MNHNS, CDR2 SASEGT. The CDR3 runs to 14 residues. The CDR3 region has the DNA TGTGCCAGCAGGGAGACAGGAGCTTACAATGAGCAGTTCTTC. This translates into CASRETGAYNEQFF.

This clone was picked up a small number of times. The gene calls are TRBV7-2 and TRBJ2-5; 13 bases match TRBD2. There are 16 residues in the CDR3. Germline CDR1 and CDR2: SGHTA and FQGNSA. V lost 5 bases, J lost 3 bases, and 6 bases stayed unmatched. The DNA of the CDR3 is TGTGCCAGCAGCCCGGGGACTAGCGGGGCAAAAGAGACCCAGTACTTC. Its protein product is CASSPGTSGAKETQYF.

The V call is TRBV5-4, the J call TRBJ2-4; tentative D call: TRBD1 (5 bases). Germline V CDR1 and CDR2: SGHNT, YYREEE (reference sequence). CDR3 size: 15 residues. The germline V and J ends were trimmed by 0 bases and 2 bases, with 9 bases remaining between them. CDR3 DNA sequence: TGTGCCAGCAGCTTGGTTGACAGAACCAAAAACATTCAGTACTTC. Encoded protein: CASSLVDRTKNIQYF.

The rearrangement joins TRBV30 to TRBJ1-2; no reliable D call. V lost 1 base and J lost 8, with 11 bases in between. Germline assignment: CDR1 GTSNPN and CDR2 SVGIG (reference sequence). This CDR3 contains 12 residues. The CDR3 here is CAWSEGNKGYTF. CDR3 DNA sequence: TGTGCCTGGAGTGAAGGGAACAAAGGCTACACCTTC.

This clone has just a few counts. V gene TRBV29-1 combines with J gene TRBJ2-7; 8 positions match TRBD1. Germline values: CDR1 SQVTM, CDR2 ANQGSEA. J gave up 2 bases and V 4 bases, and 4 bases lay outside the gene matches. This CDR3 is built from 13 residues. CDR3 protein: CSVGDRQAYEQYF. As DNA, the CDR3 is TGCAGCGTTGGGGACAGGCAAGCCTACGAGCAGTACTTC.

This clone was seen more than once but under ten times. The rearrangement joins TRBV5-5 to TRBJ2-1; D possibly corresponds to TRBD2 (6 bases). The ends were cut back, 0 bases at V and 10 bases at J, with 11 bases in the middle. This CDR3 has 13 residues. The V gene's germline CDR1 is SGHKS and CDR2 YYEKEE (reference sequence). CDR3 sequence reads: CASSLVAGLEQFF. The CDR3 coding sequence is TGTGCCAGCAGCTTGGTGGCGGGGCTGGAGCAGTTCTTC. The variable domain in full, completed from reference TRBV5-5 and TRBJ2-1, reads DAGVTQSPTHLIKTRGQQVTLRCSPISGHKSVSWYQQVLGQGPQFIFQYYEKEERGRGNFPDRFSARQFPNYSSELNVNALLLGDSALYLCASSLVAGLEQFFGPGTRLTVL.

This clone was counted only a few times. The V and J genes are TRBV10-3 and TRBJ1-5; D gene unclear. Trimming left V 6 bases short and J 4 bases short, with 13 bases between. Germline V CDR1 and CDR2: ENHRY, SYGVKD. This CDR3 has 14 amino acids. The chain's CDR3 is CAIRSSGDNQPQHF. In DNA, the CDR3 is TGTGCCATCAGATCGTCCGGGGATAATCAGCCCCAGCATTTT.

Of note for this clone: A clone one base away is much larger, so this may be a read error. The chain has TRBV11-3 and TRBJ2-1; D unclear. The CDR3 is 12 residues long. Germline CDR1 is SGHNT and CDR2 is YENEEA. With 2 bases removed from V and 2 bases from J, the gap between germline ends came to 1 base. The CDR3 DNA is TGTGCCAGCAGCTTAACCTACAATGAGCAGTTCTTC. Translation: CASSLTYNEQFF.

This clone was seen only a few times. CDR3 DNA sequence: TGTGCCAGCAGCCCCGAACGATTGGGAGATACGCAGTATTTT. Encoded protein: CASSPERLGDTQYF. The chain joins TRBV7-8 to TRBJ2-3; no clear D gene. V was pared by 5 bases and J by 5 bases, with 14 bases between. The CDR3 consists of 14 residues. The germline V gene has CDR1 SGHVS and CDR2 FQNEAQ.

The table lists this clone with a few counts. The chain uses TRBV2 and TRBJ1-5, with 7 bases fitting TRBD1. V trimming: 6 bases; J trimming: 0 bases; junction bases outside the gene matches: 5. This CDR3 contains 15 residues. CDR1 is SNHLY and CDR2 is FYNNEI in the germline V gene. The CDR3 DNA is TGTGCCAGCAGGGGACAGCTTAATAGCAATCAGCCCCAGCATTTT. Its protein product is CASRGQLNSNQPQHF.

CDR3 nucleotide sequence: TGTGCCAGCAGCTTAGTCGGGGTAGGGAGGGAGCAGTACTTC. Protein product: CASSLVGVGREQYF. This chain joins TRBV7-2 and TRBJ2-7; the D gene is possibly TRBD2 (6 bases). The CDR3 loop spans 14 amino acids. CDR1 is SGHTA and CDR2 is FQGNSA in the germline V gene. Trimming stripped 1 base from V and 7 bases from J, with 14 bases between.

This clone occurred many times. CDR3 nucleotides: TGTGCCAGCAGCCACCCCAGGGGGGCCTACAATGAGCAGTTCTTC. Translating gives CASSHPRGAYNEQFF. V is TRBV14 and J is TRBJ2-1; D possibly corresponds to TRBD1 (7 bases). V was pared by 3 bases and J by 2 bases, with 11 bases between. The CDR3 covers 15 residues. Germline V lookup: CDR1 SGHDN, CDR2 FVKESK.

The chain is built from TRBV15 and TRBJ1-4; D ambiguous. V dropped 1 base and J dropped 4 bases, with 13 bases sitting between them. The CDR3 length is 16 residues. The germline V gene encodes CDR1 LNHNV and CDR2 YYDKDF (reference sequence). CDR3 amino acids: CATSRVSAVINEKLFF. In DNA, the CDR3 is TGTGCCACCAGCAGAGTCTCGGCAGTTATTAATGAAAAACTGTTTTTT.

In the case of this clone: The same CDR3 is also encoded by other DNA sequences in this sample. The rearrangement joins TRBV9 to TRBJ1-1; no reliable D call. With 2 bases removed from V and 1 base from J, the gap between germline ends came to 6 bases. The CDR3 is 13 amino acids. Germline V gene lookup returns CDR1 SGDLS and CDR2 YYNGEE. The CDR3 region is CASSVEPNTEAFF. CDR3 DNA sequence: TGTGCCAGCAGCGTGGAACCGAACACTGAAGCTTTCTTT.

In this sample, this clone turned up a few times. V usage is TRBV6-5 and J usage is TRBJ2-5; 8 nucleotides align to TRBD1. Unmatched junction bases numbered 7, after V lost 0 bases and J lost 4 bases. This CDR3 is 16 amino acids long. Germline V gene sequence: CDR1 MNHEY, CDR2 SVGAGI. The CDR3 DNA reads TGTGCCAGCAGTTACTCGAGGACAGGGCGCGGAGAGACCCAGTACTTC. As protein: CASSYSRTGRGETQYF.